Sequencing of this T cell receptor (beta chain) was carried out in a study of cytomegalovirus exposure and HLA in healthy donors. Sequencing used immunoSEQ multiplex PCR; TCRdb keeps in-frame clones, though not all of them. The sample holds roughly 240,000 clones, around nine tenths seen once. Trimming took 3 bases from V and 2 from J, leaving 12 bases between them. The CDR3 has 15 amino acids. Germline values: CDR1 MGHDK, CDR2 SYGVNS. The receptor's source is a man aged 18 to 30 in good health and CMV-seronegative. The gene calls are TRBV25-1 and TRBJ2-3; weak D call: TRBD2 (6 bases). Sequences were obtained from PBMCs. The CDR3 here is CASSDAGTFTDTQYF. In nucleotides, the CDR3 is TGTGCCAGCAGTGACGCCGGGACTTTCACAGATACGCAGTATTTT.